Described below is a single T cell receptor beta chain sequence and its context. CDR3 size: 13 residues. V was pared by 5 bases and J by 3 bases, with 7 bases between. Germline V gene data show CDR1 as KGHDR and CDR2 as SFDVKD. Unique molecular identifiers were incorporated into the prepared TCRbeta library. TCRdb re-analysed the PCR reads in MiXCR, keeping a single row per CDR3 protein. The sample contains 300,000 to 350,000 distinct CDR3 sequences, approximately 23% of which appear only once. The sample originates from a study of T-cell reconstitution after alpha-beta-depleted transplantation in children.

The clonotype comes from a male patient aged 10 to 17 who had a stem cell transplant for acute lymphoblastic leukemia, so the T cells may come from the graft donor. The rearrangement uses TRBV24-1 and TRBJ2-1; D call uncertain. The sequencing used PBMCs, mostly from graft donor cells, collected 180 days after TCRalphabeta/CD19-depleted stem cell transplant. DNA for the CDR3: TGTGCCACCAGTGTCGGTAACTACAATGAGCAGTTCTTC. Amino acid sequence: CATSVGNYNEQFF.